This T cell receptor beta chain comes out of a study of shared clonotypes between healthy human individuals. Findings and limits, study-wide: Generation of non-shared clonotypes was less probable than generation of clonotypes shared by all four donors. Owing to a small donor count, the genetic and exposure-history diversity represented was limited. Relative to memory subsets, naive subsets generally showed larger estimated richness.

The study separated CD4+ cells into CD45RA+ naive and CD45RA-negative memory subsets. In the case of this clone: Its specificity is not known.

Assay: immunoSEQ multiplex PCR; the TCRdb copy retains only in-frame clones and omits some. In the table there are 2 million to 2.5 million clones, almost 96% of which are singletons. Germline V gene data show CDR1 as ENHRY and CDR2 as SYGVKD. V shed 0 bases and J shed 6 bases, with 14 bases lying between them. The CDR3 has 15 residues. The chain joins TRBV10-3 to TRBJ1-1; possibly TRBD1 for D (5 bases). The TCR was taken from a man younger than 30 in good health. The sample comprised naive CD4+ T cells sorted from blood. As for subset: CD45RA+ positively selected. In DNA form, the CDR3 reads TGTGCCATCAGTGAGTCTCAGGGTCCCAGGGCTGAAGCTTTCTTT. It specifies CAISESQGPRAEAFF.